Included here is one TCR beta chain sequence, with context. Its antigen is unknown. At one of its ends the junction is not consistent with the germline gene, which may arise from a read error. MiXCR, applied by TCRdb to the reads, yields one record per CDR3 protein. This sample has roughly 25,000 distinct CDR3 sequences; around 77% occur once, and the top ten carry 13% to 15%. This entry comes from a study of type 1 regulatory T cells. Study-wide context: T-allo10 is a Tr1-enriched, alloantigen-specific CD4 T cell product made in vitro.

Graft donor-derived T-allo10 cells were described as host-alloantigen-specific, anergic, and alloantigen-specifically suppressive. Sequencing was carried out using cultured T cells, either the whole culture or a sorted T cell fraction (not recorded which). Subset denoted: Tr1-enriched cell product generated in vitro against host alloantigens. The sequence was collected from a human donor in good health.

The CDR3 sequence is CASSTGTGVYNEQFF. The CDR3 DNA reads as TGTGCCAGCAGTACCGGGACAGGGGTCTACAATGAGCAGTTTTTC. J is TRBJ2-1 and V is TRBV2, with 10 bases matching TRBD1. Germline assignment: CDR1 SNHLY and CDR2 FYNNEI. This CDR3 contains 15 residues.